These 17 T cell receptor beta chains came from one sample sequenced in a study of beta chain features in type 1 diabetes. The study reverse transcribed the entire isolated RNA, so it sequenced expressed TCRB transcripts. Clones were read by immunoSEQ multiplex PCR, and TCRdb kept only the in-frame ones, dropping some. The sample contains around 450,000 clones, approximately 10% of which appear only once. Sequenced input: naive CD4+ T cells from blood. These receptors were taken from a young woman in good health.

This clone turned up a few times. J is TRBJ1-2 and V is TRBV19; the D is unclear. Germline values: CDR1 LNHDA, CDR2 SQIVND (reference sequence). The CDR3 sequence is 13 residues long. V was pared by 3 bases and J by 3 bases, with 8 bases between. The CDR3 DNA reads TGTGCCAGTAGTATTGGGTCCTACTATGGCTACACCTTC. This gives the protein CASSIGSYYGYTF.

In nucleotides, the CDR3 is TGTGCCAGCAGCCGCTACACCGACACCGAGTTCTTC. This encodes CASSRYTDTEFF. The chain employs TRBV7-8 and TRBJ2-1; D is ambiguous. This CDR3 has 12 amino acids. Between the trimmed V and J ends, which lost 5 bases and 14 bases, there was a span of 16 bases. Per germline, CDR1 SGHVS and CDR2 FQNEAQ. The whole variable domain, filled in from reference TRBV7-8 and TRBJ2-1, reads GAGVSQSPRYKVAKRGQDVALRCDPISGHVSLFWYQQALGQGPEFLTYFQNEAQLDKSGLPSDRFFAERPEGSVSTLKIQRTQQEDSAVYLCASSRYTDTEFFGPGTRLTVL.

This clone has a handful of counts. The chain recombines TRBV7-9 with TRBJ2-1; tentatively, D is TRBD1 (6 bases). CDR3 length: 14 amino acids. Germline V lookup: CDR1 SEHNR, CDR2 FQNEAQ (reference sequence). V lost 5 bases and J lost 9, with 17 bases in between. This CDR3 reads CASSAIRGRGEQFF. DNA of the CDR3: TGTGCCAGCAGCGCCATCAGGGGCCGGGGTGAGCAGTTCTTC.

This clone was detected many times. The chain employs TRBV15 and TRBJ2-4; TRBD1 matches 7 bases. Per germline, CDR1 LNHNV and CDR2 YYDKDF (reference sequence). The CDR3 consists of 16 residues. V was clipped by 3 bases and J by 9 bases; unmatched bases: 14. The CDR3 nucleotides are TGTGCCACCAGCAGGATTCTAACCGGGACAGCAGTCATTCAGTACTTC. Translation: CATSRILTGTAVIQYF.

This clone was observed a handful of times. The V call is TRBV2, the J call TRBJ2-1; D unresolved. Trimming removed 4 bases at V and 4 bases at J, with 8 bases between. The germline V gene has CDR1 SNHLY and CDR2 FYNNEI. The CDR3 contains 13 residues. The CDR3, as DNA: TGTGCCAGCAGTGGTTCCGGGTACAATGAGCAGTTCTTC. It yields the protein CASSGSGYNEQFF. Drawing the rest from reference TRBV2 and TRBJ2-1, the complete variable domain is EPEVTQTPSHQVTQMGQEVILRCVPISNHLYFYWYRQILGQKVEFLVSFYNNEISEKSEIFDDQFSVERPDGSNFTLKIRSTKLEDSAMYFCASSGSGYNEQFFGPGTRLTVL.

The rearrangement links TRBV25-1 to TRBJ1-2, with 11 bases lining up with TRBD1. Germline CDR1 reads MGHDK; CDR2 reads SYGVNS. The CDR3 sequence is 15 residues long. V was clipped by 6 bases and J by 2 bases; unmatched bases: 5. CDR3 in amino acids: CASSPGTGGNYGYTF. CDR3 in DNA: TGTGCCAGCAGCCCTGGGACAGGGGGGAACTATGGCTACACCTTC.

The V and J genes are TRBV7-3 and TRBJ2-7; possibly TRBD2 for D (6 bases). The V gene's germline CDR1 is SGHTA and CDR2 FQGTGA. This CDR3 has 13 residues. V shed 5 bases and J shed 2 bases, with 10 bases lying between them. This chain's CDR3 is CASSLGGTYEQYF. CDR3 DNA sequence: TGTGCCAGCAGCCTGGGGGGAACCTACGAGCAGTACTTC.

This rearrangement joins TRBV5-4 to TRBJ2-7; a possible D gene is TRBD2 (5 bases). The germline V and J ends were trimmed by 4 bases and 1 base, with 18 bases remaining between them. This CDR3 is 16 amino acids long. Germline CDR1 SGHNT, CDR2 YYREEE (reference sequence). The CDR3 bases are TGTGCCAGCAGCCCGAGGGTTTGGCGGTCATCCTACGAGCAGTACTTC. Encoded protein: CASSPRVWRSSYEQYF.

This clone was found a few times. The chain joins TRBV2 to TRBJ2-1, with D possibly matching TRBD1 (6 bases). Deletions cut 5 bases from V and 3 bases from J, with 17 bases between. CDR3 length: 16 residues. Germline CDR1 reads SNHLY; CDR2 reads FYNNEI. In nucleotides, the CDR3 is TGTGCCAGCAGTAAAGTAAGGGACAAAGGCTACAATGAGCAGTTCTTC. Its translation is CASSKVRDKGYNEQFF.

This chain joins TRBV9 and TRBJ1-1; the D gene is possibly TRBD1 (6 bases). Per germline, CDR1 SGDLS and CDR2 YYNGEE. The CDR3 is made up of 13 amino acids. Trimming took off 2 bases at V and 11 bases at J, with 16 bases between the two ends. The CDR3 sequence is CASSVTLQGSAFF. CDR3 DNA sequence: TGTGCCAGCAGCGTGACTTTACAGGGTTCGGCTTTCTTT.

The table lists this clone with a few counts. The CDR3 is CATSRGYNSPLHF. In nucleotides, the CDR3 is TGTGCCACCAGCAGAGGGTATAATTCACCCCTCCACTTT. V gene TRBV15 combines with J gene TRBJ1-6; no clear D gene. Deletions cut 1 base from V and 4 bases from J, with 2 bases between. The length of the CDR3 is 13 residues. In germline, CDR1 is LNHNV, CDR2 YYDKDF (reference sequence).

This clone was picked up a small number of times. Other DNA sequences in this sample translate to the same CDR3. V and J are TRBV7-9 and TRBJ2-2; D uncertain. The CDR3 loop spans 14 amino acids. V lost 1 base to trimming and J lost 2 bases, with 5 bases between them. CDR1 SEHNR and CDR2 FQNEAQ come from the germline V gene (reference sequence). For the CDR3, the DNA is TGTGCCAGCAGCTTAGTACCAAACACCGGGGAGCTGTTTTTT. Residues: CASSLVPNTGELFF.

The genes are TRBV7-3 and TRBJ2-1, with a tentative D call TRBD2 (5 bases). CDR1 and CDR2 (germline): SGHTA, FQGTGA. This CDR3 region has 15 residues. V shed 2 bases and J shed 7 bases, with 15 bases lying between them. The CDR3 sequence: CASSLRGSAWNEQFF. The CDR3 DNA reads TGTGCCAGCAGCTTACGTGGGAGTGCTTGGAATGAGCAGTTCTTC.

V gene TRBV5-1 combines with J gene TRBJ2-3; D is perhaps TRBD1 or TRBD2 (6 bases each). The V gene's germline CDR1 is SGHRS and CDR2 YFSETQ. The V gene lost 5 bases and the J gene lost 1 base, with 20 bases spanning the gap. The CDR3 contains 17 residues. In DNA form, the CDR3 reads TGCGCCAGCAGGTTGATCTTGGCCGGGGGCGGCACAGATACGCAGTATTTT. Translated, it gives CASRLILAGGGTDTQYF.

In this sample, this clone turned up a few times. The V call is TRBV15, the J call TRBJ2-4; D gene uncertain. V lost 2 bases and J lost 5, with 4 bases in between. This CDR3 has 12 amino acids. The germline V gene encodes CDR1 LNHNV and CDR2 YYDKDF (reference sequence). In nucleotides, the CDR3 is TGTGCCACCAGCAGAACCCAAAACATTCAGTACTTC. Its protein product is CATSRTQNIQYF.

This clone was seen a few times. V usage is TRBV7-3 and J usage is TRBJ1-5, with D unresolved. CDR3 length equals 18 residues. Germline V lookup: CDR1 SGHTA, CDR2 FQGTGA. V lost 5 bases and J 6 bases, leaving 26 bases between the germline ends. The CDR3 sequence: CASSGLPIDGSMGQPQHF. DNA for the CDR3: TGTGCCAGCAGCGGACTCCCCATAGACGGGTCGATGGGTCAGCCCCAGCATTTT.

A few counts support this clone. The J gene is TRBJ2-6, the V gene TRBV11-2; D may be TRBD2 (5 bases). The ends were cut back, 0 bases at V and 0 bases at J, with 15 bases in the middle. This CDR3 comprises 19 residues. Germline CDR1 is SGHAT and CDR2 is FQNNGV. The CDR3 sequence is CASSLEFGLTSSGANVLTF. The CDR3 region has the DNA TGTGCCAGCAGCTTAGAATTTGGACTTACTAGCTCTGGGGCCAACGTCCTGACTTTC.